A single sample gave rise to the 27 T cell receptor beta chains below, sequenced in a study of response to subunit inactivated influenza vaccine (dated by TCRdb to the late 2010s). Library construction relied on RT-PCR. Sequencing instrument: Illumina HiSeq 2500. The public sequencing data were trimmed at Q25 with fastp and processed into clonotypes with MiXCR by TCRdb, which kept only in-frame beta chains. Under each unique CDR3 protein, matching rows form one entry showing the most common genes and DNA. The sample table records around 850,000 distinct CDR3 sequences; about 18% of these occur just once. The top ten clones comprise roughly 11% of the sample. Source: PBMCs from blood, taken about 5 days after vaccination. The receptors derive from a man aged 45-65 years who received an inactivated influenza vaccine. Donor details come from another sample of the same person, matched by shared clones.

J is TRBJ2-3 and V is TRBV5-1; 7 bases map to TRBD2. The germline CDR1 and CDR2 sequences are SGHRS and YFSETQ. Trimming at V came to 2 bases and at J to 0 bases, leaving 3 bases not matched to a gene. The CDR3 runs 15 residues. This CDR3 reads CASSFSAGSTDTQYF. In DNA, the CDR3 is TGCGCCAGCAGCTTTTCAGCGGGGAGCACAGATACGCAGTATTTT.

The CDR3 protein is CASKGPLGLAGPSYEQYF. DNA for the CDR3: TGTGCCAGCAAGGGGCCCCTGGGACTAGCGGGCCCCTCCTACGAGCAGTACTTC. The chain joins TRBV6-1 to TRBJ2-7; 12 nucleotides agree with TRBD2. The V gene's germline CDR1 is MNHNS and CDR2 SASEGT. J lost 0 bases, V lost 7 bases, and 13 bases had no gene match. This CDR3 is 18 amino acids long.

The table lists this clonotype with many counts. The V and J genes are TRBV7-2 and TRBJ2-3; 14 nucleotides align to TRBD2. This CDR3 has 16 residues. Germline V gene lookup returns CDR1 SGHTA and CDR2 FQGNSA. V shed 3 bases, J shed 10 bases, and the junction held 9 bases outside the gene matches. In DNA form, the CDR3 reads TGTGCCAGCAGCTTGCCCTCCGGGACTAGCGGGGGATCGCAGTATTTT. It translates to CASSLPSGTSGGSQYF. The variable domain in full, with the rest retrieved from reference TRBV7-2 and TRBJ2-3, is GAGVSQSPSNKVTEKGKDVELRCDPISGHTALYWYRQSLGQGLEFLIYFQGNSAPDKSGLPSDRFSAERTGGSVSTLTIQRTQQEDSAVYLCASSLPSGTSGGSQYFGPGTRLTVL.

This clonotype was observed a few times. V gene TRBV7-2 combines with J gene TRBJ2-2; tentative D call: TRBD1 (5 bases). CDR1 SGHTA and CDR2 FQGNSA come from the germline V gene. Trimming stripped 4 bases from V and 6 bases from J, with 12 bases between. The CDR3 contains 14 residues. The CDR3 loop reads CASSSQGSSGELFF. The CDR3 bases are TGTGCCAGCAGCTCTCAGGGATCGTCCGGGGAGCTGTTTTTT. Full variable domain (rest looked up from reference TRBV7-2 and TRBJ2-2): GAGVSQSPSNKVTEKGKDVELRCDPISGHTALYWYRQSLGQGLEFLIYFQGNSAPDKSGLPSDRFSAERTGGSVSTLTIQRTQQEDSAVYLCASSSQGSSGELFFGEGSRLTVL.

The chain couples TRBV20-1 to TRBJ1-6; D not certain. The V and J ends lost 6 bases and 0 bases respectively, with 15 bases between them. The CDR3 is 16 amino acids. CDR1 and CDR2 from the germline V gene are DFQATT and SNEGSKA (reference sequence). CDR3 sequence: CSATKGTSSYNSPLHF. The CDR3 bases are TGCAGTGCCACTAAGGGCACGAGCTCCTATAATTCACCCCTCCACTTT.

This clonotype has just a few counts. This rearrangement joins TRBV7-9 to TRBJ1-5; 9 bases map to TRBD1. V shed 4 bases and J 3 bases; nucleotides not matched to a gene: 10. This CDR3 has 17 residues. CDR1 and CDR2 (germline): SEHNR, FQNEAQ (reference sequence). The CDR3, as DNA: TGTGCCAGCAGCTCAGTCCCGGGACAGGGAAACAATCAGCCCCAGCATTTT. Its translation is CASSSVPGQGNNQPQHF.

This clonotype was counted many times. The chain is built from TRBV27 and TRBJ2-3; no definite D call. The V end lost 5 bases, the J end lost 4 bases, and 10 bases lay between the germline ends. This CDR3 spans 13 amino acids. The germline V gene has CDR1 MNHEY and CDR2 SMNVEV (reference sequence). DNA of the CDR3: TGTGCCAGCAGTAGTTCGCTGGCAGATACGCAGTATTTT. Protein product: CASSSSLADTQYF.

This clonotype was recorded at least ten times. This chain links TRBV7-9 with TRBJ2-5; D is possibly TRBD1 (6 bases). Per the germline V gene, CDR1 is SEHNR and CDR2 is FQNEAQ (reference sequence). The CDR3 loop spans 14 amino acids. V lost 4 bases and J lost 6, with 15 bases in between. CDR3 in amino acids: CASSSRIRGQTQYF. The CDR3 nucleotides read TGTGCCAGCAGCTCCCGTATCAGGGGTCAGACCCAGTACTTC.

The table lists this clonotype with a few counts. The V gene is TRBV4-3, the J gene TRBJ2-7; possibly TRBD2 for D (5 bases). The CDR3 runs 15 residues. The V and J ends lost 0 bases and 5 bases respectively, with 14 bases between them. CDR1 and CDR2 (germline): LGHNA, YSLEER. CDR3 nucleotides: TGCGCCAGCAGCCAAGATAGAGGGTCGGTCAACGAGCAGTACTTC. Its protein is CASSQDRGSVNEQYF.

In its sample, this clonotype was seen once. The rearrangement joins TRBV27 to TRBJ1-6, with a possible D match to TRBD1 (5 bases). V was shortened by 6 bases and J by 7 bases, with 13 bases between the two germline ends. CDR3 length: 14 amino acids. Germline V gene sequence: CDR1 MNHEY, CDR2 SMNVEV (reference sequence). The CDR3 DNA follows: TGTGCCAGCAGACAGGACACCGCGAATTCACCCCTCCACTTT. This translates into CASRQDTANSPLHF.

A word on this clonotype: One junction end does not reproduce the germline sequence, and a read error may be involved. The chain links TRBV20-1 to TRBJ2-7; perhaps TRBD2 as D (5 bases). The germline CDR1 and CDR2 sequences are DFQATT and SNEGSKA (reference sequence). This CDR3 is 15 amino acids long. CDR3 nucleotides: TGCAGTGCCAGAGATTACGAGACTACCCACTACGAGCAGTACTTC. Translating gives CSARDYETTHYEQYF.

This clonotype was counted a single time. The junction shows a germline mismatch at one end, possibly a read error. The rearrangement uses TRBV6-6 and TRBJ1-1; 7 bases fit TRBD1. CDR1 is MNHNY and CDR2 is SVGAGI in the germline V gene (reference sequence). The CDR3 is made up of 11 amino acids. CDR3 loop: CASSFQGVVIF. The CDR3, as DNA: TGTGCCAGCAGCTTCCAGGGGGTCGTGATCTTT.

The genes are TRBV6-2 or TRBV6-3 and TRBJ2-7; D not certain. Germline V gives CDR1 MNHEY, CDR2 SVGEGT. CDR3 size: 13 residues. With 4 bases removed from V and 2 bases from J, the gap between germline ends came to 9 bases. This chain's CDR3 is CASSLRSPYEQYF. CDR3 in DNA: TGTGCCAGCAGTTTGAGGAGTCCCTACGAGCAGTACTTC.

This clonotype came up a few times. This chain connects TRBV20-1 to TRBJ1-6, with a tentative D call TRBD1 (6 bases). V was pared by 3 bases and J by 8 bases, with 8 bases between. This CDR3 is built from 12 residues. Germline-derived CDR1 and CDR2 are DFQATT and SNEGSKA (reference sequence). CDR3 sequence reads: CSASTGYSPLHF. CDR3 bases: TGCAGTGCTAGCACAGGGTATTCACCCCTCCACTTT.

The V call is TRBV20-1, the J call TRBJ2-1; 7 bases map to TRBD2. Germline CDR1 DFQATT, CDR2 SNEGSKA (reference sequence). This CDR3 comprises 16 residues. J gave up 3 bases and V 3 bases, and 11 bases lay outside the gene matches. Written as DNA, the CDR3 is TGCAGTGCTAGTGAGGGAGCGGGACCTCGCTACAATGAGCAGTTCTTC. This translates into CSASEGAGPRYNEQFF.

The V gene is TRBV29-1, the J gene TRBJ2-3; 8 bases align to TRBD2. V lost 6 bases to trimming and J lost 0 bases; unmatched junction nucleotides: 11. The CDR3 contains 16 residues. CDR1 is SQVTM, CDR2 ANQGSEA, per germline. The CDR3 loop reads CSVWAASGQSTDTQYF. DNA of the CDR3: TGCAGCGTGTGGGCGGCTAGCGGGCAAAGCACAGATACGCAGTATTTT.

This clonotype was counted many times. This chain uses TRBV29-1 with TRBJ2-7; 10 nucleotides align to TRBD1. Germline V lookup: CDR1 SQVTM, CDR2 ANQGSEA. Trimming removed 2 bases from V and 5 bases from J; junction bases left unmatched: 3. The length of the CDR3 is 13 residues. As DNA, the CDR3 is TGCAGCGTTGAATTCGACAGGGGGCACGAGCAGTACTTC. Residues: CSVEFDRGHEQYF.

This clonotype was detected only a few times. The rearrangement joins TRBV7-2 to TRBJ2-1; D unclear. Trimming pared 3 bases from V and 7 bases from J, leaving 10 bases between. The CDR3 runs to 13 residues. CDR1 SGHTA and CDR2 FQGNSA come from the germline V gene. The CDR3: CASSLTWENEQFF. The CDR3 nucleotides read TGTGCCAGCAGCTTGACATGGGAAAATGAGCAGTTCTTC.

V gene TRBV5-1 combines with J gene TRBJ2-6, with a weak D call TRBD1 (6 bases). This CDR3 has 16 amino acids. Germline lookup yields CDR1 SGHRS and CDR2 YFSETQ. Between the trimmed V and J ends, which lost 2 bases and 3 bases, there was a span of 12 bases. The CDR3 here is CASSFGAGVGANVLTF. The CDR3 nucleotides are TGCGCCAGCAGCTTTGGGGCAGGGGTTGGGGCCAACGTCCTGACTTTC.

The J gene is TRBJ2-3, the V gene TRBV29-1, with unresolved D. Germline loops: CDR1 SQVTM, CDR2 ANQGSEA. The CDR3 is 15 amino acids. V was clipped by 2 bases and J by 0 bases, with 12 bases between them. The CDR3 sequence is CSVEWARKSTDTQYF. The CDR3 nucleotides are TGCAGCGTTGAATGGGCGAGGAAAAGCACAGATACGCAGTATTTT.

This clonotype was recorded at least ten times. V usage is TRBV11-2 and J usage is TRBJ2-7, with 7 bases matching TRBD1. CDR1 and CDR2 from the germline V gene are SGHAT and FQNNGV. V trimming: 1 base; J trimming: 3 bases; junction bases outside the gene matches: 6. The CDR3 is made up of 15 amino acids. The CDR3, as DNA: TGTGCCAGCAGCTTAGTGTACAGGGGCGGCTACGAGCAGTACTTC. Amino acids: CASSLVYRGGYEQYF.

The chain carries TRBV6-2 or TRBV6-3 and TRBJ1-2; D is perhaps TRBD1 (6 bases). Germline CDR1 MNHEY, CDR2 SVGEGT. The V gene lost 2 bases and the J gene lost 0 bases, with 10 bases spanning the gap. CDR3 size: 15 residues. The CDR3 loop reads CASSYADRTNYGYTF. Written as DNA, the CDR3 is TGTGCCAGCAGTTACGCGGACAGAACTAACTATGGCTACACCTTC.

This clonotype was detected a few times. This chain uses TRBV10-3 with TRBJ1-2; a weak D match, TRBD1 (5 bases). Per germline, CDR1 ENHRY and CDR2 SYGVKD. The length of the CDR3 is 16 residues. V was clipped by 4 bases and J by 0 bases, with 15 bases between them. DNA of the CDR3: TGTGCCATCAGTGGAATGTTGCTAGGGGCTAACTATGGCTACACCTTC. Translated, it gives CAISGMLLGANYGYTF.

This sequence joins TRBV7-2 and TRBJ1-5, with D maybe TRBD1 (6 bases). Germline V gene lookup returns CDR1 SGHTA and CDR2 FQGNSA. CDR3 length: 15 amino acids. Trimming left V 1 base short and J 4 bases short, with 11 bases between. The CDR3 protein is CASSLVGALNQPQHF. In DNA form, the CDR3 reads TGTGCCAGCAGCTTAGTGGGGGCCCTTAATCAGCCCCAGCATTTT.

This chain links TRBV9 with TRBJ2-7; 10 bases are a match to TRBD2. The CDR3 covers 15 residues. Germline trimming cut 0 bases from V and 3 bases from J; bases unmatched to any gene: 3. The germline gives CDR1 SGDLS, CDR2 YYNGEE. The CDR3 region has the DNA TGTGCCAGCAGCGTAGCCACTAGCGGGATCTACGAGCAGTACTTC. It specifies CASSVATSGIYEQYF. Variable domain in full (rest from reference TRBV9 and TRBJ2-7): DSGVTQTPKHLITATGQRVTLRCSPRSGDLSVYWYQQSLDQGLQFLIQYYNGEERAKGNILERFSAQQFPDLHSELNLSSLELGDSALYFCASSVATSGIYEQYFGPGTRLTVT.

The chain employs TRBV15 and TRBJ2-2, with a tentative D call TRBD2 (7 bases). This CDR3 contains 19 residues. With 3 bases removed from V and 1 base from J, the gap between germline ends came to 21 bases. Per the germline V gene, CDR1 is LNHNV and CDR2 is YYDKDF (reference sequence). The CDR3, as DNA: TGTGCCACCAGCAGGATAGGGGGATTCGCTAGCGGGAACACCGGGGAGCTGTTTTTT. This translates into CATSRIGGFASGNTGELFF. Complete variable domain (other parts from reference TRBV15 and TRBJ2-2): DAMVIQNPRYQVTQFGKPVTLSCSQTLNHNVMYWYQQKSSQAPKLLFHYYDKDFNNEADTPDNFQSRRPNTSFCFLDIRSPGLGDTAMYLCATSRIGGFASGNTGELFFGEGSRLTVL.

In DNA form, the CDR3 reads TGCGCCAGCAGCTTGGGGGGGGGACCGAACACTGAAGCTTTCTTT. Its translation: CASSLGGGPNTEAFF. V is TRBV5-1 and J is TRBJ1-1, with TRBD1 as a possible D gene (5 bases). The CDR3 is 15 residues long. Trimming stripped 0 bases from V and 1 base from J, with 10 bases between. CDR1 is SGHRS, CDR2 YFSETQ, per germline.